This T cell receptor (beta chain) comes out of a study of pediatric ulcerative colitis. Study observations and caveats: Clonal expansions reduced rectal repertoire diversity in acute severe colitis. A couple of patients' blood samples yielded substantially fewer templates. Rectal pinch biopsies may have included blood-derived T cells, especially in patients with overt colitis.

This CDR3 has 16 amino acids. Germline V gene lookup returns CDR1 SGHRS and CDR2 YFSETQ. Unmatched junction bases numbered 9, after V lost 2 bases and J lost 3 bases. Regarding this clone: Its antigen remains unidentified.

Samples were sequenced at Survey level, maximum 500,000 reads. Assay: immunoSEQ multiplex PCR; the TCRdb copy retains only in-frame clones and omits some. The sample holds tens of thousands of clones; about four fifths are singletons and the top ten take under 4%. The rectum was sampled with one to two pinch biopsies at colonoscopy. The specimen sequenced was gut tissue. This clonotype was obtained from a girl aged 10 to 17 with moderate ulcerative colitis. V is TRBV5-1 and J is TRBJ2-7; 9 bases are a match to TRBD2. CDR3 nucleotides: TGCGCCAGCAGCTTCGTTTTTGGCGGGAGGGTCTACGAGCAGTACTTC. As protein: CASSFVFGGRVYEQYF.